The rows below give T cell receptor beta chains drawn from one sample of a study of blood T cell repertoires in COVID-19. Clones were read by immunoSEQ multiplex PCR, and TCRdb kept only the in-frame ones, dropping some. The table shows 29,000 or so clones, with about 92% occurring only once. Sequenced input: peripheral blood. These receptor sequences come from a man aged 45-65 years with active COVID-19. CDR3s leave out the opening cysteine and the closing phenylalanine or tryptophan.

ASSVSPNEKLF	TRBV9	TRBJ1-4
ASSFWGPYEQY	TRBV27	TRBJ2-7
ASSLGGDSYEQY	TRBV7-3	TRBJ2-7
ASSVDRSSYNEQF	TRBV9	TRBJ2-1
SVTTDRNTEAF	TRBV29-1	TRBJ1-1
ASSFAPGTGNSPLH	TRBV7-9	TRBJ1-6
ASSENRGREAEAF	TRBV10-2	TRBJ1-1
ASSQEGREGPGELF	TRBV4-2	TRBJ2-2
ASSPGKGTTTGELF	TRBV5-1	TRBJ2-2
ASSLKHDRGSYEQY	TRBV5-8	TRBJ2-7
ASSFGLGSTAYGYT	TRBV27	TRBJ1-2
ASSIAGGYGYT	TRBV5-8	TRBJ1-2
ASSPQNVETGELF	TRBV4-2	TRBJ2-2
ASSPKPGTSGRTLPYNEQF	TRBV3-1/TRBV3-2	TRBJ2-1
ASSDVGEETQY	TRBV2	TRBJ2-5
ASSLRTSGNRGRTGELF	TRBV5-4	TRBJ2-2
ASSYSAGSSTGELF	TRBV6-5	TRBJ2-2
ASSPDRDAYEQY	TRBV11-3	TRBJ2-7
ASTEGAVGQGFYQPQH	TRBV19	TRBJ1-5
ASSLLGPGQASSYEQY	TRBV5-5	TRBJ2-7
ASSEWQGVVNEQF	TRBV6-1	TRBJ2-1
ASTRARQGNYGYT	TRBV6-5	TRBJ1-2
ASRPSSGDSGNTIY	TRBV28	TRBJ1-3
ASSVDAGRGRSEQF	TRBV9	TRBJ2-1
ASSLLRTGVTEAF	TRBV27	TRBJ1-1
ASSQEGAVSGTEAF	TRBV4-2	TRBJ1-1
ASSPRAGGVNEKLF	TRBV18	TRBJ1-4
ASSQRSLAGGTGTDTQY	TRBV3-1/TRBV3-2	TRBJ2-3
ASSYHLDRTYGYT	TRBV6-5	TRBJ1-2